Shown below are 5 T cell receptor beta chains from a single sample sequenced in a study of molecular identifiers for immune sequencing clone quantification. TCRdb re-called the PCR reads through MiXCR, storing one row per CDR3 protein. The sample has tens of thousands of distinct CDR3 sequences, about a third seen once. The source material was naive CD8+ T cells from blood, with Jurkat cell RNA spiked in. Subset noted: FACS-sorted CD8+CD4-CCR7+CD45RA+ naive T cells. Receptors were obtained from a human donor in good health. Some libraries in this study had Jurkat cell RNA spiked in.

Points on this clonotype: Germline and junction disagree at one end, which may indicate a read error. The J gene is TRBJ2-3, the V gene TRBV9; D is perhaps TRBD2 (5 bases). Per germline, CDR1 SGDLS and CDR2 YYNGEE. The CDR3 loop spans 14 amino acids. CDR3 sequence reads: CVSSVEGSTDTQYF. The CDR3 bases are TGTGTCAGCAGCGTAGAGGGAAGCACAGATACGCAGTATTTT.

A note on this clonotype: A read error is possible here, since a much larger clone lies one base away. This chain joins TRBV6-2 or TRBV6-3 and TRBJ2-7, with D uncertain. The CDR3 is 13 residues long. Germline loops: CDR1 MNHEY, CDR2 SVGEGT. CDR3 region: CASSNSGPLEQYF. The CDR3 DNA is TGTGCCAGCAGTAACTCAGGACCTCTCGAGCAGTACTTC.

Worth noting for this clonotype: A much larger clone is a single base away; this may be a read error. Since the CDR3 does not end with the conserved phenylalanine or tryptophan, this likely comes from a read error. The V gene is TRBV4-2, the J gene TRBJ2-3; D is ambiguous. The germline V gene has CDR1 LGHNA and CDR2 YNFKEQ. The V gene lost 5 bases and the J gene lost 2 bases, with 14 bases spanning the gap. The CDR3 extends over 15 amino acids. The DNA for the CDR3 is TGTGCCAGCAGCTCCCGTCCAACATTCACAGATACGCAGTATATT. Protein product: CASSSRPTFTDTQYI.

This clonotype was found many times. The gene calls are TRBV28 and TRBJ1-6; 7 bases are a match to TRBD1. The germline gives CDR1 MDHEN, CDR2 SYDVKM. The V segment lost 6 bases and the J segment 2 bases; nucleotides outside the gene matches: 4. CDR3 size: 15 residues. CDR3: CASSSTGTYNSPLHF. CDR3 in DNA: TGTGCCAGCAGCTCGACAGGGACCTATAATTCACCCCTCCACTTT.

This clonotype is labeled medium-sized. In DNA form, the CDR3 reads TGCAGCGTTGAACCGGGGACCAAAAACATTCAGTACTTC. The encoded protein is CSVEPGTKNIQYF. The V and J genes are TRBV29-1 and TRBJ2-4; a weak D match, TRBD2 (5 bases). Germline V gene sequence: CDR1 SQVTM, CDR2 ANQGSEA. V shed 2 bases and J shed 2 bases, with 7 bases lying between them. There are 13 residues in the CDR3.